Presented here are 21 T cell receptor beta chains from one specimen sequenced in a study of metastatic and nonmetastatic thyroid tumors (dated by TCRdb to about 2020). The library was generated by PCR. Instrument on record: Illumina HiSeq 4000. TCRdb reprocessing: public reads trimmed at Q25 with fastp, clones called with MiXCR, in-frame beta chains kept. This sample lists 45,000 or so clones; less than 5% were detected once. The ten biggest clones cover about 9.8% of the sample. Before undergoing thyroid surgery, none of the patients had been given any kind of treatment. Material for sequencing was blood. The receptors originated from a female donor with papillary thyroid cancer or a benign thyroid nodule (not recorded which). Some clones in this sample may be carry-over from other donors' samples.

This clone was seen at least ten times. The V gene is TRBV7-9, the J gene TRBJ1-6; maybe TRBD1 (5 bases). Trimming removed 4 bases at V and 6 bases at J, with 7 bases between. The CDR3 has 13 amino acids. CDR1 is SEHNR and CDR2 is FQNEAQ in the germline V gene (reference sequence). DNA of the CDR3: TGTGCCAGCAGCTGGGGGTTTAATTCACCCCTCCACTTT. Translating it yields CASSWGFNSPLHF.

This clone has ten or more counts. This rearrangement joins TRBV6-5 to TRBJ1-4; tentative D call: TRBD1 (5 bases). V was pared by 2 bases and J by 5 bases, with 15 bases between. Germline CDR1 reads MNHEY; CDR2 reads SVGAGI. CDR3 length: 16 residues. In nucleotides, the CDR3 is TGTGCCAGCAGTTACGGGCAGGGCAGGAGGAATGAAAAACTGTTTTTT. Its translation is CASSYGQGRRNEKLFF.

This clone has just a few counts. The chain has TRBV12-3 or TRBV12-4 and TRBJ1-6, with TRBD1 matching over 11 bases. CDR3 length: 13 amino acids. The CDR3 bases are TGTAACAAAGGACAGGGGGCCCGACGTTTGTTCCACTTT. Its protein is CNKGQGARRLFHF.

This clone was seen only a few times. This chain joins TRBV20-1 and TRBJ1-2; 7 bases fit TRBD1. The length of the CDR3 is 13 residues. Germline CDR1 reads DFQATT; CDR2 reads SNEGSKA (reference sequence). Trimming at V came to 7 bases and at J to 1 base, leaving 6 bases not matched to a gene. For the CDR3, the DNA is TGCAGTGATTGGAGGGGGCATAACTATGGCTACACCTTC. Protein: CSDWRGHNYGYTF.

This clone was seen at least ten times. The chain employs TRBV9 and TRBJ2-1, with 12 bases that match TRBD2. The germline V gene encodes CDR1 SGDLS and CDR2 YYNGEE. J gave up 9 bases and V 6 bases, and 4 bases lay outside the gene matches. The CDR3 is made up of 13 amino acids. DNA of the CDR3: TGTGCCAGCAAGACTAGCGGGAGTGGTGAGCAGTTCTTC. Its translation: CASKTSGSGEQFF.

A few counts support this clone. The sample carries other DNA sequences with the same CDR3. The chain carries TRBV15 and TRBJ2-2; D could derive from TRBD1 or TRBD2 (5 bases each). V lost 2 bases to trimming and J lost 7 bases, with 17 bases between them. The CDR3 runs 16 residues. CDR1 and CDR2 (germline): LNHNV, YYDKDF (reference sequence). The CDR3 sequence is CATSRNLPGGGGELFF. The CDR3 bases are TGTGCCACCAGCAGAAACCTCCCCGGTGGGGGCGGGGAGCTGTTTTTT.

This clone has more than one count but fewer than ten. One end of the junction varies from germline; a read error may be responsible. The V call is TRBV10-3, the J call TRBJ2-2, with D unclear. This CDR3 comprises 13 residues. The germline V gene encodes CDR1 ENHRY and CDR2 SYGVKD. This CDR3 is CSISTGVTGELFF. The CDR3 nucleotides read TGTTCCATCAGTACCGGCGTGACCGGGGAGCTGTTTTTT.

This clone appeared many times. V is TRBV10-2 and J is TRBJ1-4; D gene unclear. Germline V gene data show CDR1 as WSHSY and CDR2 as SAAADI. The CDR3 sequence is 15 residues long. V was trimmed by 0 bases and J by 0 bases, leaving 5 bases between them. DNA for the CDR3: TGCGCCAGCAGTGAGTCTTCAGCAACTAATGAAAAACTGTTTTTT. Its translation: CASSESSATNEKLFF.

Points on this clone: Since the CDR3 does not end with the conserved phenylalanine or tryptophan, this likely comes from a read error. This chain links TRBV9 with TRBJ2-2; possible D gene TRBD2, 5 bases. Germline V gives CDR1 SGDLS, CDR2 YYNGEE. Deletions cut 3 bases from V and 10 bases from J, with 16 bases between. CDR3 length: 14 residues. CDR3 in amino acids: CASSAGLAWEELFC. CDR3 DNA sequence: TGTGCCAGCAGCGCCGGGCTAGCCTGGGAGGAGCTGTTTTGT.

This clone was counted many times. The chain is built from TRBV29-1 and TRBJ2-1, with a tentative D call TRBD1 (5 bases). The CDR3 sequence is 13 residues long. The V gene lost 4 bases and the J gene lost 5 bases, with 12 bases spanning the gap. Per germline, CDR1 SQVTM and CDR2 ANQGSEA. For the CDR3, the DNA is TGCAGCGTTGTTGCTCAGGGCCACAATGAGCAGTTCTTC. It codes for CSVVAQGHNEQFF.

As to this clone: An end of the junction differs from the germline gene, which may be a read error. The J gene is TRBJ1-6, the V gene TRBV20-1; possible D gene TRBD1, 6 bases. Germline CDR1 DFQATT, CDR2 SNEGSKA (reference sequence). The CDR3 extends over 15 amino acids. CDR3 DNA: TGCAGTGCCAGGCCGGGGACACAGTGGGGATCACCCCTATACTTT. Translating it yields CSARPGTQWGSPLYF.

This clone was seen at least ten times. The chain uses TRBV27 and TRBJ2-1, with TRBD2 identical over 9 bases. Germline assignment: CDR1 MNHEY and CDR2 SMNVEV (reference sequence). Trimming took 5 bases from V and 3 from J; bases not matched to a gene: 11. The CDR3 extends over 17 amino acids. CDR3 DNA: TGTGCCAGCAGTACAATCCAGACTAGCGGCTTCTACAATGAGCAGTTCTTC. It yields the protein CASSTIQTSGFYNEQFF.

This clone has ten or more counts. The same CDR3 arises from other DNA sequences in this sample as well. The chain is built from TRBV12-3 or TRBV12-4 and TRBJ2-2; D gene unclear. Trimming cost V 5 bases and J 6 bases, with 7 bases left between them. There are 12 residues in the CDR3. The CDR3 bases are TGTGCCAGCAGTCCCGTGTCCGGGGAGCTGTTTTTT. It yields the protein CASSPVSGELFF.

This clone was detected only a few times. This clone may be a read error of a much larger clone one base away. The chain carries TRBV30 and TRBJ2-3, with D perhaps TRBD1 (6 bases). This CDR3 is built from 12 residues. V lost 0 bases to trimming and J lost 14 bases, with 15 bases between them. Germline V gives CDR1 GTSNPN, CDR2 SVGIG (reference sequence). CDR3 residues: CAWSVQRDNRYF. The CDR3 DNA reads TGTGCCTGGAGTGTACAACGGGACAATCGGTATTTT.

The chain's CDR3 is CAWRSGRGITEAFF. The CDR3 nucleotides read TGTGCCTGGAGGTCCGGGAGGGGAATCACTGAAGCTTTCTTT. The V gene is TRBV30, the J gene TRBJ1-1; D might be TRBD1 (5 bases). Trimming removed 3 bases at V and 4 bases at J, with 15 bases between. This CDR3 contains 14 residues. Germline V gene sequence: CDR1 GTSNPN, CDR2 SVGIG (reference sequence).

This clone was detected ten times or more. As DNA, the CDR3 is TGCGCCAGCAGCTCCCGTGAGGGAGCAAGGGCAGATACGCAGTATTTT. This sequence encodes CASSSREGARADTQYF. The chain has TRBV5-1 and TRBJ2-3; weak D call: TRBD2 (5 bases). From germline, CDR1 is SGHRS and CDR2 YFSETQ. This CDR3 region has 16 residues. The V end lost 3 bases, the J end lost 4 bases, and 18 bases lay between the germline ends. Supplemented by reference TRBV5-1 and TRBJ2-3, the full variable domain reads KAGVTQTPRYLIKTRGQQVTLSCSPISGHRSVSWYQQTPGQGLQFLFEYFSETQRNKGNFPGRFSGRQFSNSRSEMNVSTLELGDSALYLCASSSREGARADTQYFGPGTRLTVL.

This clone was picked up a small number of times. Written as DNA, the CDR3 is TGTGCCAGCAGTTTTTCCCTACAAGGTCAGCCCCAGCATTTT. Encoded protein: CASSFSLQGQPQHF. J is TRBJ1-5 and V is TRBV12-3 or TRBV12-4; D ambiguous. This CDR3 is built from 14 residues. Trimming shortened V by 3 bases and J by 6 bases, and 12 bases separated the two germline ends.

In its sample, this clone was seen many times. The V and J genes are TRBV11-3 and TRBJ2-3; TRBD1 matches at 8 bases. This CDR3 is built from 17 residues. The germline V gene has CDR1 SGHNT and CDR2 YENEEA. Trimming at V came to 2 bases and at J to 1 base, leaving 8 bases not matched to a gene. CDR3: CASSLWGRRGRTDTQYF. CDR3 sequence (DNA): TGTGCCAGCAGCTTATGGGGACGCAGGGGGCGCACAGATACGCAGTATTTT.

Written as DNA, the CDR3 is TGTGCCAGCAGCTTAGCACCGGGTAGCTCCTACGAGCAGTACTTC. This codes for CASSLAPGSSYEQYF. V usage is TRBV7-9 and J usage is TRBJ2-7; D remains ambiguous. Germline CDR1 is SEHNR and CDR2 is FQNEAQ (reference sequence). With 0 bases removed from V and 0 bases from J, the gap between germline ends came to 9 bases. The CDR3 loop spans 15 amino acids.

This clone appeared many times. The chain is built from TRBV3-1 and TRBJ2-3; D is possibly TRBD2 (6 bases). V was clipped by 3 bases and J by 2 bases, with 12 bases between them. CDR1 and CDR2 from the germline V gene are LGHDT and YNNKEL (reference sequence). The length of the CDR3 is 15 residues. The CDR3 bases are TGTGCCAGCAGCCAGTCACTAGCTGACACAGATACGCAGTATTTT. It codes for CASSQSLADTDTQYF.

This clone came up many times. The chain carries TRBV20-1 and TRBJ2-7; D not certain. The CDR3 contains 13 residues. From germline, CDR1 is DFQATT and CDR2 SNEGSKA (reference sequence). V lost 6 bases, J lost 7 bases, and 19 bases lay in between. The CDR3 bases are TGCAGTGCACCCGGACCAGCTCTGTTTGAGCAGTACTTC. Translation: CSAPGPALFEQYF.